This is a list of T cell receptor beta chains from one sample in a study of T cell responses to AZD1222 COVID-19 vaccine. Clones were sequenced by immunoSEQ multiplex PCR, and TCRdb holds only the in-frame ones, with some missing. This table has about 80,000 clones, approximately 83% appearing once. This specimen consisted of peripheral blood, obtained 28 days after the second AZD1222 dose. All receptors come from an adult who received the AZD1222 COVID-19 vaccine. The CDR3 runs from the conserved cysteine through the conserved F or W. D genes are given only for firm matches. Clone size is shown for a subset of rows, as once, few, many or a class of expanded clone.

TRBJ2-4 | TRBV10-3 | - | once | CAISESLGEIQYF | TGTGCCATCAGTGAGTCATTAGGGGAAATTCAGTACTTC
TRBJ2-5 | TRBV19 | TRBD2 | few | CASSMGLAGGQETQYF | TGTGCCAGTAGTATGGGACTAGCGGGGGGCCAAGAGACCCAGTACTTC
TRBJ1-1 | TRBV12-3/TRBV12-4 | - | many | CASSYLNTEAFF | TGTGCCAGCAGTTATTTGAACACTGAAGCTTTCTTT
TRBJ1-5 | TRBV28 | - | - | CASRSRGTFDSNQPQHF | TGTGCCAGCAGGAGTAGGGGGACCTTCGATAGCAATCAGCCCCAGCATTTT
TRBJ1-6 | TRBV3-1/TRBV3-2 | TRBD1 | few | CASSRGQGNSPLHF | TGTGCCAGCAGCCGAGGACAGGGTAATTCACCCCTCCACTTT
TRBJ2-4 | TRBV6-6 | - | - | CASSPFRAKNIQYF | TGTGCCAGCAGTCCCTTTCGGGCCAAAAACATTCAGTACTTC
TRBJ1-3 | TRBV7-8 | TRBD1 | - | CASSLRTGFGGRLYF | TGTGCCAGCAGCTTACGGACAGGTTTCGGGGGACGCCTATATTTT
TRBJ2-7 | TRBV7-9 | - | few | CASSFRASSEQYF | TGTGCCAGCAGCTTTAGGGCTAGCTCCGAGCAGTACTTC
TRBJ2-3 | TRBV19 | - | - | CASSIWGGETDTQYF | TGTGCCAGTAGTATCTGGGGCGGGGAGACAGATACGCAGTATTTT
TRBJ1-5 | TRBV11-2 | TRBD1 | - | CASSQDRAGNQPQHF | TGTGCCAGCAGCCAGGACAGGGCGGGCAATCAGCCCCAGCATTTT
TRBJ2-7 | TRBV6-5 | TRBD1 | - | CASTPGQINYEQYF | TGTGCCAGCACTCCGGGACAGATAAACTACGAGCAGTACTTC
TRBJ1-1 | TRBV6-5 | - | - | CASSSGTWAFF | TGTGCCAGCAGTTCCGGGACATGGGCTTTCTTT
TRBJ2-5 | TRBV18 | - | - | CASSPLGGPGTQYF | TGTGCCAGCTCACCATTGGGGGGCCCAGGGACCCAGTACTTC